This T cell receptor beta chain was observed in a study of T-cell reconstitution after alpha-beta-depleted transplantation in children. Whole-study findings and limits: Newly produced T cells mostly provided counts and TCRbeta diversity after one year, as hyperexpanded clones declined. Several patients had high TCRbeta diversity at day 60; it came from surviving recipient T cells and thymic progenitors.

This clonotype was seen repeatedly, ten times or more. Its antigen remains unknown. Unique molecular identifiers tagged the TCRbeta library. TCRdb reprocessed the PCR reads with MiXCR, giving one entry per CDR3 protein. Here the sample spans about 490,000 distinct CDR3 sequences, roughly a tenth being singletons. Between the trimmed V and J ends, which lost 3 bases and 3 bases, there was a span of 11 bases. The length of the CDR3 is 14 residues. CDR1 is LGHNA, CDR2 YNFKEQ, per germline. The J gene is TRBJ2-5, the V gene TRBV4-2, with D uncertain. The origin of this receptor is a child between 2 and 9 years old with inherited bone marrow failure, due to receive a stem cell transplant. This specimen was PBMCs, taken before TCRalphabeta/CD19-depleted stem cell transplant. CDR3 DNA sequence: TGTGCCAGCAGCCATCCTTTCGCGGAAGAGACCCAGTACTTC. Residues: CASSHPFAEETQYF.